Following are 3 T cell receptor beta chains from one sample sequenced in a study of blood T cell repertoires in COVID-19. The assay was immunoSEQ multiplex PCR, and TCRdb's table has in-frame clones only and misses some. The table lists approximately 90,000 clones, about 74% of them singletons. Sequenced input: peripheral blood. The receptors here all came from a human donor in a cohort sampled during active COVID-19.

This clone was counted between two and nine times. V and J are TRBV11-2 and TRBJ1-4, with a weak D call TRBD1 (5 bases). The CDR3 covers 12 residues. Between the trimmed V and J ends, which lost 3 bases and 13 bases, there was a span of 12 bases. Germline CDR1 SGHAT, CDR2 FQNNGV. CDR3 nucleotide sequence: TGTGCCAGCAGCTTTGAGGTGGGGGGACTGTTTTTT. Translating gives CASSFEVGGLFF. Based on the CDR3 plus reference TRBV11-2 and TRBJ1-4, the full variable domain is EAGVAQSPRYKIIEKRQSVAFWCNPISGHATLYWYQQILGQGPKLLIQFQNNGVVDDSQLPKDRFSAERLKGVDSTLKIQPAKLEDSAVYLCASSFEVGGLFFGSGTQLSVL.

The chain recombines TRBV29-1 with TRBJ1-2; no clear D gene. This CDR3 has 12 residues. Germline assignment: CDR1 SQVTM and CDR2 ANQGSEA. V was clipped by 3 bases and J by 2 bases, with 7 bases between them. The CDR3 reads CSVDGQNYGYTF. The CDR3 DNA reads as TGCAGCGTTGATGGCCAGAACTATGGCTACACCTTC.

This clone has just a few counts. V is TRBV14 and J is TRBJ2-5; 8 positions agree with TRBD1. The CDR3 sequence is 18 residues long. Germline V gene data show CDR1 as SGHDN and CDR2 as FVKESK. J was trimmed by 3 bases and V by 0 bases; bases with no gene match: 12. In DNA form, the CDR3 reads TGTGCCAGCAGCCAAGATAGGATGACAGGGGAACGGAAAGAGACCCAGTACTTC. It translates to CASSQDRMTGERKETQYF.